This is a list of T cell receptor beta chains from one sample in a study of T-cell memory formation after mild COVID-19. Each CDR3 protein is one row after TCRdb ran MiXCR on the 5' RACE reads. Found here are some 130,000 distinct CDR3 sequences, around 6.3% of them singletons; the top ten hold 2% to 2.5%. The sequenced sample consisted of PBMCs or a T cell subset sorted from them (not recorded which). Receptors were obtained from an adult woman who had mild COVID-19 (a few samples of this study predate the infection). Cell type and time point are not known. Each CDR3 is given with its conserved first and last residue. The order of the fields is D gene, clone size, V gene, CDR3 protein. A D gene is named only where the DNA matches it firmly. Not every row has a clone size; where given, it reads once, few, many or a size class.

>.|once|TRBV12-3/TRBV12-4
CASTPLRGVGGSYNEQFF
>TRBD1|many|TRBV5-5
CASSLAWTGQGTDTQYF
>.|many|TRBV12-3/TRBV12-4
CASSLYRVNTEAFF
>.|many|TRBV6-5
CASSFSGNTGELFF
>TRBD2|many|TRBV7-9
CASSLLPSGGSETQYF
>.|.|TRBV5-1
CASSSDFHITDTQYF
>.|.|TRBV18
CASSPNQVVSNIQYF
>.|many|TRBV19
CASTTWGGISMNTEAFF
>TRBD1|.|TRBV20-1
CSASTGSSSYNEQFF
>TRBD1|.|TRBV3-1
CASSPRTGGLTEAFF
>.|many|TRBV12-3/TRBV12-4
CASSPRTRTSSGANVLTF
>.|many|TRBV12-3/TRBV12-4
CASSRTTPYGYTF
>.|.|TRBV27
CASSLRGQDPLSGNTIYF
>.|few|TRBV16
CASSQWYITGHNSNQPQHF
>TRBD2|few|TRBV7-9
CASSSGRTSGRLPDTQYF
>TRBD2|many|TRBV12-3/TRBV12-4
CASRLAGGYNEQFF
>.|.|TRBV7-9
CASSFPGQLGDEQFF
>.|many|TRBV20-1
CSASMDITYEQYF
>.|.|TRBV7-6
CASSLWRETQYF
>TRBD1|.|TRBV7-2
CASSLDRASEKLFF
>.|.|TRBV12-3/TRBV12-4
CASSFFAGGTSTDTQYF
>.|many|TRBV12-5
CASLRDLNTQYF
>.|.|TRBV3-1
CASRGRTNTGELFF
>.|.|TRBV7-9
CASSSGRESKLAQYF
>.|many|TRBV7-8
CASSLAVITNSPLHF
>TRBD2|.|TRBV19
CASSPRVAGVHNEQFF
>TRBD2|.|TRBV2
CASRGRTGSGLGGETQYF
>.|.|TRBV24-1
CATRPTRGKNTEAFF
>TRBD1|.|TRBV6-2/TRBV6-3
CASRPSGGGQGYGYTF
>.|many|TRBV12-3/TRBV12-4
CASSLSRVAQFF
>.|many|TRBV5-1
CASSLDERASTDTQYF
>TRBD1|many|TRBV6-2/TRBV6-3
CASSYPWTGFMGPSNTEAFF
>.|many|TRBV7-9
CASSLQGGPGEQFF
>.|many|TRBV5-1
CASSSGANEQFF
>TRBD1|few|TRBV6-5
CASRPDRGRSNEQFF
>TRBD2|many|TRBV18
CASSPIGLAGGLSLRSYNEQFF
>.|many|TRBV3-1
CASSPLSGWPNEQFF
>.|.|TRBV3-1
CASSQGGSYPEQFF
>.|few|TRBV29-1
CSVEVRAVATEAFF
>.|.|TRBV5-1
CASSQRWGDEQFF
>.|many|TRBV11-1
CASSFGGGGGTEAFF
>TRBD2|.|TRBV4-2
CASSQGVGGSLNEQFF
>.|few|TRBV4-1
CASSPRTDEQYF
>.|.|TRBV6-2/TRBV6-3
CASSYKRIPYNEQFF
>TRBD1|many|TRBV29-1
CSSRQGAYPDTQYF
>.|few|TRBV11-1
CASSSLVRRGDNEQFF
>.|few|TRBV10-3
CAISENQVGSPLHF